The clone carrying this TCR beta chain was recorded only once. Sequencing used immunoSEQ multiplex PCR; TCRdb keeps in-frame clones, though not all of them. The sample has 25,000 to 35,000 clones, 91% seen once. The sample is drawn from a study of control samples from healthy donors and cancer patients. After removal of 5 bases from V and 3 bases from J, the junction contained 5 bases not matched to a gene. CDR3 length equals 14 residues. Germline V gene lookup returns CDR1 PRHDT and CDR2 FYEKMQ (reference sequence). The chain links TRBV13 to TRBJ2-3, with 7 bases identical to TRBD1. The material sequenced was PBMCs. The clonotype was recovered from a middle-aged man with lung cancer. For the CDR3, the DNA is TGTGCCAGCAGCCAAGACAGGGCAACAGATACGCAGTATTTT. It codes for CASSQDRATDTQYF.